A few counts support the clone carrying this TCR beta chain. Its antigen is as yet unknown. For the second PCR, which ran for about 7 to 11 cycles, a sample-barcoded 5' primer and a J-beta primer mix were used. TCRdb redid the calling of the 5' RACE reads with MiXCR, one entry per CDR3 protein. The sample holds hundreds of thousands of distinct CDR3 sequences, 45% to 65% seen once. This entry comes from a study of blood T cells in healthy people across ages. Germline V gives CDR1 KGHDR, CDR2 SFDVKD. V was clipped by 4 bases and J by 4 bases; unmatched bases: 8. This CDR3 contains 15 residues. Study results and limitations: Naive and antigen-experienced cells were not separated, limiting conclusive comparison.

The receptor was derived from a man in his 60s in good health. What was sequenced was blood. The chain recombines TRBV24-1 with TRBJ2-5, with 7 bases fitting TRBD1. The CDR3 bases are TGTGCCACCAGTGACTCGACAGGGACGGGAGAGACCCAGTACTTC. Its protein is CATSDSTGTGETQYF.